The rows below give T cell receptor beta chains drawn from one sample of a study of STAT5B mutations in CD4+ large granular lymphocyte leukemia. Libraries were prepared by immunoSEQ multiplex PCR; TCRdb keeps only in-frame clonotypes and omits some of them. This sample has around 28,000 clones, with just under 80% found just once. The sequencing sample was made of CD4+ T cells from blood buffy coats. The receptors originated from a human donor in good health. CDR3s leave out the opening cysteine and the closing phenylalanine or tryptophan. Some rows mark clone size as missing; the rest say once, few, many or name a class of expanded clone.

size	V	J	CDR3
.	TRBV6-1	TRBJ1-2	ASSEAETGDYGYT
.	TRBV5-1	TRBJ2-5	ASSPDPGTGTQY
.	TRBV7-2	TRBJ2-1	ASSLLTGSPTRGNEQF
once	TRBV11-3	TRBJ1-3	ASSSFSGRGNTIY
.	TRBV7-2	TRBJ2-1	ASSIDRGRYNEQF
.	TRBV5-1	TRBJ1-2	ASSLALGRANYGYT
.	TRBV25-1	TRBJ2-1	ASRQVEENEQF
.	TRBV5-4	TRBJ2-6	ASSPPGQGLSGANVLT
.	TRBV5-4	TRBJ2-3	ASSLKVYSTDTQY
.	TRBV19	TRBJ1-5	ASSRGNQPQH
.	TRBV29-1	TRBJ2-3	SVDGVLATDTQY
.	TRBV11-3	TRBJ2-5	ASSDGGRSGGLGETQY